This T cell receptor (beta chain) is from a study of T-cell memory formation after mild COVID-19. TCRdb ran MiXCR on the 5' RACE reads and lists one entry per CDR3 protein. The table has roughly 100,000 distinct CDR3 sequences, over 15% seen once. Per germline, CDR1 LNHDA and CDR2 SQIVND (reference sequence). This CDR3 contains 11 residues. V shed 9 bases, J shed 9 bases, and the junction held 4 bases outside the gene matches. This clonotype was obtained from an adult woman who had mild COVID-19 (a few samples of this study predate the infection). Cell type and time point are not known. The sequenced material came from PBMCs or a T cell subset sorted from them (not recorded which). This chain connects TRBV19 to TRBJ2-1; 8 bases fit TRBD1. CDR3: CASRQGAEQFF. Written as DNA, the CDR3 is TGTGCCAGCAGGCAGGGGGCTGAGCAGTTCTTC.